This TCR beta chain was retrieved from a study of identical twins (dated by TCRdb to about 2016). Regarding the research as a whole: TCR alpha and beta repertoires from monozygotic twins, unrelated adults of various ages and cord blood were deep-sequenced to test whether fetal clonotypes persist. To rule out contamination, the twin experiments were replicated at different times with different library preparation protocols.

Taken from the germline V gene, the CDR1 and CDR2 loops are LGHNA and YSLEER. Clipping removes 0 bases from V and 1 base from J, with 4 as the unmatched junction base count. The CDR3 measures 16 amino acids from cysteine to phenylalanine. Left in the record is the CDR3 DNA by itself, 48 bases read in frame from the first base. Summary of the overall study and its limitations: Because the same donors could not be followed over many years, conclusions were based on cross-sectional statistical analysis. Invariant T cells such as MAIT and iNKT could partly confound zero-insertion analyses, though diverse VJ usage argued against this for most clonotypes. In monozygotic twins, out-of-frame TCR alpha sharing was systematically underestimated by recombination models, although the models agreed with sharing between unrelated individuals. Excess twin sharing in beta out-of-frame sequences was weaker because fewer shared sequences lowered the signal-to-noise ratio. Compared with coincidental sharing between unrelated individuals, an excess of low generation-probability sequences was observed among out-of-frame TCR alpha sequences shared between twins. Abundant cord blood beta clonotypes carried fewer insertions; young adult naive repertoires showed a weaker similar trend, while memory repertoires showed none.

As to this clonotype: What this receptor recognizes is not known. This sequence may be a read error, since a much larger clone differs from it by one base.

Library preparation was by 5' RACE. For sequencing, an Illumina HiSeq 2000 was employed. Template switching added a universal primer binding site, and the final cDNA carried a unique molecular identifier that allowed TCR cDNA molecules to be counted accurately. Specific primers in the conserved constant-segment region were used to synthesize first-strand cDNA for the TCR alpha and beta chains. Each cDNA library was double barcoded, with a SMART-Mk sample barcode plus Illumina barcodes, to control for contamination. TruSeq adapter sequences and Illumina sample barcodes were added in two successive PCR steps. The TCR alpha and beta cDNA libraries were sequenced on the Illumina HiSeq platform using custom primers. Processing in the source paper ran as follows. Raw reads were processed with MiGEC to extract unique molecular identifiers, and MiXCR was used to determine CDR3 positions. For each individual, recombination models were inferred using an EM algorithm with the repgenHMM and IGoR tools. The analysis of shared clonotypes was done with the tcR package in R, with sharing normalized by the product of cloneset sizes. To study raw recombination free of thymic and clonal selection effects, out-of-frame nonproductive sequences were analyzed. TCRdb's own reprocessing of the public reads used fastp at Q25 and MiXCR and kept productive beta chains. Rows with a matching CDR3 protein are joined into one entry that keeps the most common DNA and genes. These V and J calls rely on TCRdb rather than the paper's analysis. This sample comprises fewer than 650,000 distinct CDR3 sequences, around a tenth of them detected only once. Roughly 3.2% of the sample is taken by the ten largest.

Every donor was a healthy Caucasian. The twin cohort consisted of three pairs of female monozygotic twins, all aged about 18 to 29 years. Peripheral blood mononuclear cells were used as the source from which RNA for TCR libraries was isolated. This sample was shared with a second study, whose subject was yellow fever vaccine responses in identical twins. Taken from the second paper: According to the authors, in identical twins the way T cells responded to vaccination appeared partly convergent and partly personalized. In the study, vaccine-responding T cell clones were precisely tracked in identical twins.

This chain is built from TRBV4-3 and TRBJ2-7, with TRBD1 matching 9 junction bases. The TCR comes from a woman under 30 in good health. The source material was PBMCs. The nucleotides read TGCGCCAGCAGCCAAGATCGGGACAGGGTATCCTACGAGCAGTACTTC. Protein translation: CASSQDRDRVSYEQYF.